This T cell receptor beta chain originates from a study of CD8+ T cells in alopecia areata. This clone was observed a single time. Extraction of RNA preceded its reverse transcription into cDNA, which served as the sequencing template. Data came from immunoSEQ multiplex PCR; TCRdb stores just in-frame clones and leaves some out. This table has about 200,000 clones, just over 55% appearing once. Trimming cost V 2 bases and J 6 bases, with 17 bases left between them. The CDR3 loop spans 15 amino acids. Germline CDR1 reads MNHEY; CDR2 reads SMNVEV (reference sequence). A FACSAria was used to sort CD4+ and CD8+ T cells. These cells came from PBMCs.

The chain recombines TRBV27 with TRBJ2-7; D not certain. The TCR sequence derives from a human donor in good health. Sequencing was performed on CD8+ T cells sorted from blood. CDR3 bases: TGTGCCAGCAGTTTAATGGGAACCCTTTCGGGCGAGCAGTACTTC. Translation gives CASSLMGTLSGEQYF.